This TCR beta chain was recovered during a study of CD8 T cells in ankylosing spondylitis. Broader study findings: Among TCR beta sequences, a motif of eight highly homologous variants appeared characteristic of ankylosing spondylitis blood. Disease-linked clones bore a CD8+ phenotype and were relatively rare in peripheral blood.

This clonotype has ten or more counts. Its antigen is not known. MiXCR, applied by TCRdb to the 5' RACE reads, yields one record per CDR3 protein. The repertoire holds fewer than 500,000 distinct CDR3 sequences, with about a fifth as singletons. Deletions cut 8 bases from V and 2 bases from J, with 12 bases between. The CDR3 covers 13 residues. Germline CDR1 is KGHSH and CDR2 is LQKENI. V and J are TRBV18 and TRBJ2-5; no definite D call. The clonotype comes from a male donor with ankylosing spondylitis. The sequencing sample was made of blood, either unsorted or a sorted T cell fraction (not recorded which). The CDR3 coding sequence is TGTGCCAGCAGCCAAGGACGACAAGAGACCCAGTACTTC. It translates to CASSQGRQETQYF.